Shown below are 27 T cell receptor beta chains from a single sample sequenced in a study of T cells in Graves' hyperthyroidism and ophthalmopathy. Amplification targeted TCR beta CDR3 regions from RNA transcripts. Initially, a first-round RT-PCR of the TCR CDR3 employed the HTBI primer set. TCRdb re-called the multiplex PCR reads through MiXCR, storing one row per CDR3 protein. The sample has a few hundred thousand distinct CDR3 sequences; 15% to 18% are singletons. Sequencing was carried out using blood. These receptors originate from a woman under 30 with Graves' hyperthyroidism that later progressed to Graves' ophthalmopathy.

This clonotype was recorded at least ten times. V usage is TRBV5-1 and J usage is TRBJ2-3; TRBD2 matches at 9 bases. Germline V lookup: CDR1 SGHRS, CDR2 YFSETQ. This CDR3 has 15 amino acids. V was clipped by 4 bases and J by 2 bases; unmatched bases: 5. DNA of the CDR3: TGCGCCAGCAGCGAGACTAGCGGAACCACAGATACGCAGTATTTT. It specifies CASSETSGTTDTQYF.

Many counts were recorded for this clonotype. V and J are TRBV28 and TRBJ1-2, with D maybe TRBD1 (5 bases). The CDR3 runs 14 residues. Looked up from germline, CDR1 is MDHEN and CDR2 is SYDVKM. V was shortened by 5 bases and J by 8 bases, with 18 bases between the two germline ends. The CDR3 sequence: CASSLPGDSDGYTF. The CDR3 nucleotides are TGTGCCAGCAGTCTCCCCGGAGACAGTGACGGCTACACCTTC.

V and J are TRBV28 and TRBJ1-4; 7 positions agree with TRBD1. V gave up 2 bases and J gave up 6 bases; unmatched junction bases: 9. The CDR3 has 16 residues. Germline-derived CDR1 and CDR2 are MDHEN and SYDVKM. CDR3 coding DNA: TGTGCCAGCAGTTTACCTAAAGGGGGCCTTTATGAAAAACTGTTTTTT. Amino acid sequence: CASSLPKGGLYEKLFF.

This clonotype was found a few times. This chain joins TRBV4-2 and TRBJ2-2; D perhaps matches TRBD2 (6 bases). V was pared by 0 bases and J by 3 bases, with 11 bases between. The CDR3 covers 16 residues. Germline values: CDR1 LGHNA, CDR2 YNFKEQ. Here the CDR3 DNA reads TGTGCCAGCAGCCAAGAACTAGCCGGTCACACCGGGGAGCTGTTTTTT. The encoded protein is CASSQELAGHTGELFF.

The rearrangement joins TRBV15 to TRBJ2-1; D is undetermined. Germline assignment: CDR1 LNHNV and CDR2 YYDKDF (reference sequence). The CDR3 has 14 amino acids. V lost 4 bases to trimming and J lost 5 bases, with 12 bases between them. CDR3 coding DNA: TGTGCCACCAGCATCGGTCGAGTAAACAATGAGCAGTTCTTC. Residues: CATSIGRVNNEQFF.

V gene TRBV7-6 combines with J gene TRBJ2-5; 11 bases fit TRBD2. Per germline, CDR1 SGHVS and CDR2 FNYEAQ. The CDR3 has 16 amino acids. After removal of 5 bases from V and 1 base from J, the junction contained 6 bases not matched to a gene. The CDR3 nucleotides read TGTGCCAGCAGCCTAAGACTAGCGGGGTTCCAAGAGACCCAGTACTTC. This translates into CASSLRLAGFQETQYF.

This clonotype has only a few counts. The chain is built from TRBV28 and TRBJ2-5; D tentatively reads TRBD1 or TRBD2 (5 bases each). Germline-derived CDR1 and CDR2 are MDHEN and SYDVKM. The CDR3 covers 16 residues. V shed 4 bases and J shed 4 bases, with 19 bases lying between them. CDR3 protein: CASSSLGQSGGETQYF. The CDR3 DNA reads TGTGCCAGCAGTTCGCTTGGACAATCTGGGGGAGAGACCCAGTACTTC.

This clonotype was observed at least ten times. The chain has TRBV7-9 and TRBJ2-1, with TRBD2 identical over 15 bases. This CDR3 contains 20 residues. Germline CDR1 is SEHNR and CDR2 is FQNEAQ (reference sequence). J lost 10 bases, V lost 1 base, and 17 bases had no gene match. As DNA, the CDR3 is TGTGCCAGCAGCTTAGAACAGGTTCCGGGACTAGCGGGAGGAATTAACGAGCAGTTCTTC. This codes for CASSLEQVPGLAGGINEQFF.

This clonotype was seen many times. The V call is TRBV5-1, the J call TRBJ2-7; maybe TRBD1 (6 bases). The CDR3 consists of 14 residues. Trimming stripped 4 bases from V and 0 bases from J, with 11 bases between. Per germline, CDR1 SGHRS and CDR2 YFSETQ. The CDR3 DNA reads as TGCGCCAGCAGCCGGGACACCAACTCCTACGAGCAGTACTTC. Translated, it gives CASSRDTNSYEQYF.

The V gene is TRBV13, the J gene TRBJ2-2; TRBD1 might be the D (6 bases). The CDR3 totals 16 residues. Looked up from germline, CDR1 is PRHDT and CDR2 is FYEKMQ (reference sequence). V lost 2 bases and J 5 bases, leaving 15 bases between the germline ends. The CDR3 bases are TGTGCCAGCAGCTTACTCGGACAGTCGAGGACCGGGGAGCTGTTTTTT. Translated: CASSLLGQSRTGELFF. The full variable domain, its missing parts supplied by reference TRBV13 and TRBJ2-2, is AAGVIQSPRHLIKEKRETATLKCYPIPRHDTVYWYQQGPGQDPQFLISFYEKMQSDKGSIPDRFSAQQFSDYHSELNMSSLELGDSALYFCASSLLGQSRTGELFFGEGSRLTVL.

A few counts support this clonotype. CDR3 loop: CASTLSRGLSGANVLTF. CDR3 nucleotide sequence: TGTGCCAGCACCCTAAGCAGGGGACTGTCTGGGGCCAACGTCCTGACTTTC. This chain links TRBV6-2 or TRBV6-3 with TRBJ2-6; D may correspond to TRBD1 or TRBD2 (6 bases each). CDR1 and CDR2 (germline): MNHEY, SVGEGT. This CDR3 is built from 17 residues. V was trimmed by 7 bases and J by 1 base, leaving 17 bases between them.

Regarding this clonotype: One end of the junction varies from germline; a read error may be responsible. The chain carries TRBV18 and TRBJ2-7; 9 positions agree with TRBD1. This CDR3 has 14 residues. Looked up from germline, CDR1 is KGHSH and CDR2 is LQKENI. This chain's CDR3 is CASSAGTGSYGQYF. The CDR3, as DNA: TGTGCCAGCTCAGCCGGGACAGGGTCTTACGGGCAGTACTTC.

Ten or more counts support this clonotype. This chain uses TRBV2 with TRBJ2-4; 9 bases line up with TRBD2. Germline V lookup: CDR1 SNHLY, CDR2 FYNNEI. V was clipped by 7 bases and J by 5 bases; unmatched bases: 6. The CDR3 covers 14 residues. CDR3 region: CASTLAGSQNIQYF. The CDR3, as DNA: TGTGCCAGCACGCTAGCGGGAAGTCAAAACATTCAGTACTTC.

J is TRBJ2-1 and V is TRBV29-1, with TRBD1 identical over 10 bases. V gave up 7 bases and J gave up 3 bases; unmatched junction bases: 3. The CDR3 runs to 13 residues. Germline CDR1 reads SQVTM; CDR2 reads ANQGSEA. CDR3 sequence reads: CSGQGAFYNEQFF. CDR3 sequence (DNA): TGCAGCGGACAGGGGGCATTCTACAATGAGCAGTTCTTC.

This clonotype was counted many times. This sequence joins TRBV12-3 or TRBV12-4 and TRBJ1-5; D is unclear. Trimming removed 6 bases at V and 1 base at J, with 13 bases between. The CDR3 loop spans 15 amino acids. The CDR3 reads CASRQDSSSNQPQHF. In DNA form, the CDR3 reads TGTGCCAGCAGGCAGGACTCGTCCAGCAATCAGCCCCAGCATTTT.

This clonotype was seen only a few times. The genes are TRBV9 and TRBJ2-7, with TRBD1 as a possible D gene (5 bases). Germline V lookup: CDR1 SGDLS, CDR2 YYNGEE. The CDR3 runs to 16 residues. Trimming pared 3 bases from V and 7 bases from J, leaving 23 bases between. Here the CDR3 reads CASSGGGDSSLGEQYF. The CDR3 region has the DNA TGTGCCAGCAGCGGCGGCGGAGACAGCTCCTTAGGGGAGCAGTACTTC.

This clonotype has at least ten counts. The chain employs TRBV6-5 and TRBJ2-1, with 14 bases aligning to TRBD2. The J segment lost 3 bases and the V segment lost 0 bases, leaving 7 bases of the junction unmatched. This CDR3 contains 19 residues. The germline gives CDR1 MNHEY, CDR2 SVGAGI. The CDR3 sequence is CASSYSEGLAGAYYNEQFF. The DNA of the CDR3 is TGTGCCAGCAGTTACTCGGAGGGACTAGCGGGAGCATACTACAATGAGCAGTTCTTC.

Note on this clonotype: Given a much more abundant clone one base away, this may be a read error. The chain joins TRBV20-1 to TRBJ1-2, with D uncertain. The CDR3 totals 13 residues. In germline, CDR1 is DFQATT, CDR2 SNEGSKA (reference sequence). The DNA for the CDR3 is TGCAGTGCTAGAAGGGAAAACGTCTATGGCTACAACTTC. This encodes CSARRENVYGYNF.

The V call is TRBV4-3, the J call TRBJ2-2; no reliable D call. Per germline, CDR1 LGHNA and CDR2 YSLEER. Deletions cut 1 base from V and 3 bases from J, with 6 bases between. This CDR3 is built from 14 residues. The CDR3 DNA follows: TGCGCCAGCAGCCAAGGAACGCACACCGGGGAGCTGTTTTTT. Its protein is CASSQGTHTGELFF.

This clonotype was observed a handful of times. The CDR3 sequence: CASSYSSQGGEAFF. The CDR3 DNA is TGTGCCAGCAGTTACTCCTCACAGGGCGGTGAAGCTTTCTTT. This chain joins TRBV6-2 or TRBV6-3 and TRBJ1-1; TRBD1 might be the D (6 bases). Germline V gene lookup returns CDR1 MNHEY and CDR2 SVGEGT. V lost 0 bases and J 7 bases, leaving 12 bases between the germline ends. There are 14 residues in the CDR3.

This clonotype was observed a handful of times. One junction end disagrees with the germline gene, perhaps due to a read error. The chain is built from TRBV28 and TRBJ1-1; 9 bases are a match to TRBD1. CDR3 length: 16 residues. From germline, CDR1 is MDHEN and CDR2 SYDVKM. CDR3 residues: CVSSLRPGQGNTEAFF. In DNA form, the CDR3 reads TGTGTCAGCAGTCTCCGCCCGGGACAGGGGAACACTGAAGCTTTCTTT. The full variable domain, with the rest looked up from reference TRBV28 and TRBJ1-1, is DVKVTQSSRYLVKRTGEKVFLECVQDMDHENMFWYRQDPGLGLRLIYFSYDVKMKEKGDIPEGYSVSREKKERFSLILESASTNQTSMYLCVSSLRPGQGNTEAFFGQGTRLTVV.

In the case of this clonotype: A single base separates this from a much larger clone, so it may be a read error. The chain has TRBV28 and TRBJ2-1; perhaps TRBD2 as D (5 bases). The germline V gene has CDR1 MDHEN and CDR2 SYDVKM. The CDR3 is made up of 15 amino acids. The CDR3 nucleotides are TGTGCCGGCAGTTTGGAGGCTATCTCCTACAATGAGCAGTTCTTC. Amino acids: CAGSLEAISYNEQFF.

This clonotype has a count of ten or more. The chain employs TRBV20-1 and TRBJ2-7; 8 positions agree with TRBD1. The V gene end was trimmed by 1 base and the J gene end by 4 bases; junction bases not matched to a gene: 9. This CDR3 spans 15 amino acids. Germline CDR1 reads DFQATT; CDR2 reads SNEGSKA (reference sequence). CDR3 sequence reads: CSARGRGTGTYEQYF. The CDR3 coding sequence is TGCAGTGCTAGAGGGCGAGGGACAGGTACTTACGAGCAGTACTTC.

This clonotype came up a few times. The CDR3 DNA is TGTGCCAGCAGCCGGCTAGCGGAATCCTACAATGAGCAGTTCTTC. This codes for CASSRLAESYNEQFF. V is TRBV28 and J is TRBJ2-1; 7 bases are a match to TRBD2. Germline assignment: CDR1 MDHEN and CDR2 SYDVKM. This CDR3 has 15 amino acids. The V and J ends lost 6 bases and 1 base, in that order; junction bases with no gene match: 6.

This clonotype was recorded at least ten times. This chain uses TRBV7-2 with TRBJ2-2, with 8 bases matching TRBD1. The CDR3 consists of 16 residues. Germline CDR1 is SGHTA and CDR2 is FQGNSA. Losses at the gene ends were 4 bases for V and 1 base for J; bases not matched to a gene: 5. The CDR3: CASSSYRGKNTGELFF. CDR3 DNA: TGTGCCAGCAGCTCCTACAGGGGGAAGAACACCGGGGAGCTGTTTTTT.

In this sample, this clonotype turned up many times. This chain uses TRBV10-3 with TRBJ2-7; tentative D call: TRBD2 (5 bases). The germline gives CDR1 ENHRY, CDR2 SYGVKD. The ends were cut back, 6 bases at V and 0 bases at J, with 15 bases in the middle. The CDR3 length is 15 residues. Written as DNA, the CDR3 is TGTGCCATCAGCTTTGGACGGGATAGCTCCTACGAGCAGTACTTC. Its protein product is CAISFGRDSSYEQYF.

The chain carries TRBV20-1 and TRBJ1-2; possibly TRBD1 for D (6 bases). The V gene lost 7 bases and the J gene lost 12 bases, with 12 bases spanning the gap. The germline V gene encodes CDR1 DFQATT and CDR2 SNEGSKA (reference sequence). The CDR3 has 9 amino acids. CDR3 sequence: CSVYREHTF. The DNA for the CDR3 is TGCAGTGTTTACAGGGAACACACCTTC.